What follows are 30 T cell receptor beta chains derived from one specimen sequenced in a study of technical replicates of blood from a few donors. Profiled with immunoSEQ multiplex PCR; TCRdb holds only in-frame clones, not every one. The sample includes about 70,000 clones, 94% of them seen just once. The sequenced material came from T cells isolated from PBMCs. These receptors came from a human donor in good health.

This chain uses TRBV4-2 with TRBJ2-1, with TRBD2 matching 15 bases. The CDR3 is 16 amino acids. V gave up 0 bases and J gave up 12 bases; unmatched junction bases: 6. Germline CDR1 and CDR2: LGHNA and YNFKEQ. CDR3 nucleotide sequence: TGTGCCAGCAGCCAAGATAGGACTAGCGGGAGGGGTGTGCAGTTCTTC. It translates to CASSQDRTSGRGVQFF.

The V call is TRBV4-3, the J call TRBJ1-2; 8 nucleotides match TRBD1. From germline, CDR1 is LGHNA and CDR2 YSLEER. Unmatched junction bases numbered 11, after V lost 1 base and J lost 1 base. CDR3 length equals 18 residues. In DNA form, the CDR3 reads TGCGCCAGCAGCCAAGGCAGATCGATTGACAGGGGTAACTATGGCTACACCTTC. This sequence encodes CASSQGRSIDRGNYGYTF.

This rearrangement joins TRBV6-5 to TRBJ1-1; 9 bases line up with TRBD1. Trimming took 5 bases from V and 1 from J; bases not matched to a gene: 5. Germline loops: CDR1 MNHEY, CDR2 SVGAGI. The CDR3 totals 15 residues. This chain's CDR3 is CASSTGQGSNTEAFF. CDR3 nucleotides: TGTGCCAGCAGTACGGGACAGGGCTCGAACACTGAAGCTTTCTTT.

The CDR3 reads CASSFSGYTYEQYF. The CDR3, as DNA: TGTGCCAGCAGTTTTTCGGGGTATACCTACGAGCAGTACTTC. The chain links TRBV6-5 to TRBJ2-7; a weak D match, TRBD2 (5 bases). V lost 4 bases, J lost 2 bases, and 12 bases lay in between. The CDR3 is made up of 14 amino acids. The germline V gene encodes CDR1 MNHEY and CDR2 SVGAGI.

The rearrangement joins TRBV19 to TRBJ2-7; no firm D call. Trimming took off 5 bases at V and 5 bases at J, with 10 bases between the two ends. This CDR3 comprises 12 residues. Germline CDR1 and CDR2: LNHDA and SQIVND (reference sequence). CDR3 region: CASSHQPDEQYF. DNA for the CDR3: TGTGCCAGTAGTCACCAACCGGACGAGCAGTACTTC. The complete variable domain, with remaining parts taken from reference TRBV19 and TRBJ2-7, reads DGGITQSPKYLFRKEGQNVTLSCEQNLNHDAMYWYRQDPGQGLRLIYYSQIVNDFQKGDIAEGYSVSREKKESFPLTVTSAQKNPTAFYLCASSHQPDEQYFGPGTRLTVT.

This clone was detected once. The rearrangement uses TRBV7-3 and TRBJ2-3, with TRBD2 matching 14 bases. Losses at the gene ends were 4 bases for V and 4 bases for J; bases not matched to a gene: 4. The CDR3 spans 16 residues. Per the germline V gene, CDR1 is SGHTA and CDR2 is FQGTGA. In DNA form, the CDR3 reads TGTGCCAGCAGCTCCGGGGGACTAGCGGGAGCAGATACGCAGTATTTT. Translation: CASSSGGLAGADTQYF.

The chain has TRBV5-4 and TRBJ2-2; no firm D call. The CDR3 contains 14 residues. The germline V and J ends were trimmed by 2 bases and 1 base, with 6 bases remaining between them. Per the germline V gene, CDR1 is SGHNT and CDR2 is YYREEE (reference sequence). Here the CDR3 DNA reads TGTGCCAGCAGCTTATCCGGGAACACCGGGGAGCTGTTTTTT. Translated, it gives CASSLSGNTGELFF.

The rearrangement links TRBV5-4 to TRBJ1-3, with 7 bases fitting TRBD1. The CDR3 runs to 14 residues. J lost 6 bases, V lost 2 bases, and 5 bases had no gene match. Per the germline V gene, CDR1 is SGHNT and CDR2 is YYREEE (reference sequence). The CDR3 DNA follows: TGTGCCAGCAGCTTTGACAGGGCGGTAAACACCATATATTTT. Encoded protein: CASSFDRAVNTIYF.

The chain uses TRBV21-1 and TRBJ2-1; the table's D call, TRBD2, has no DNA check behind it. TRBV21-1 has pseudogene status. The CDR3 has 17 residues. CDR3 bases: TGTGCCAGCAGCATCGGGAGGGACGAATACGACTACAATGAGCAGTTCTTC. Encoded protein: CASSIGRDEYDYNEQFF.

J is TRBJ1-2 and V is TRBV25-1; 7 bases are a match to TRBD1. Germline values: CDR1 MGHDK, CDR2 SYGVNS. This CDR3 has 15 residues. Trimming took 0 bases from V and 6 from J; bases not matched to a gene: 7. The DNA of the CDR3 is TGTGCCAGCAGTGAATACTTAACAGGGGCCCATGGCTACACCTTC. Its protein product is CASSEYLTGAHGYTF.

The rearrangement joins TRBV13 to TRBJ2-2; TRBD2 matches at 7 bases. J was trimmed by 0 bases and V by 8 bases; bases with no gene match: 3. CDR1 PRHDT and CDR2 FYEKMQ come from the germline V gene (reference sequence). This CDR3 contains 14 residues. The CDR3: CASQAGPNTGELFF. The CDR3, as DNA: TGTGCCAGCCAAGCGGGACCGAACACCGGGGAGCTGTTTTTT.

The rearrangement uses TRBV27 and TRBJ2-7; no clear D gene. The CDR3 extends over 13 amino acids. The germline V gene has CDR1 MNHEY and CDR2 SMNVEV (reference sequence). V lost 0 bases, J lost 2 bases, and 5 bases lay in between. The CDR3 is CASSLSFAYEQYF. The CDR3 DNA sequence: TGTGCCAGCAGTTTATCTTTCGCCTACGAGCAGTACTTC.

This chain connects TRBV7-9 to TRBJ1-2; possible D gene TRBD1, 5 bases. The CDR3 contains 12 residues. Looked up from germline, CDR1 is SEHNR and CDR2 is FQNEAQ (reference sequence). Trimming stripped 5 bases from V and 7 bases from J, with 11 bases between. CDR3 amino acids: CASSAPQGGYTF. The CDR3 nucleotides are TGTGCCAGCAGCGCCCCCCAGGGTGGCTACACCTTC.

The chain has TRBV5-1 and TRBJ2-2; 9 bases align to TRBD1. V was pared by 5 bases and J by 2 bases, with 7 bases of the junction left unmatched. This CDR3 region has 16 residues. The germline V gene has CDR1 SGHRS and CDR2 YFSETQ. Here the CDR3 reads CASRSGTGRNTGELFF. DNA for the CDR3: TGCGCCAGCAGGTCCGGGACAGGGAGAAACACCGGGGAGCTGTTTTTT.

The V gene is TRBV30, the J gene TRBJ1-2; D remains unclear. Deletions cut 2 bases from V and 0 bases from J, with 10 bases between. CDR3 length equals 14 residues. The V gene's germline CDR1 is GTSNPN and CDR2 SVGIG (reference sequence). CDR3: CAWSLGNTNYGYTF. CDR3 sequence (DNA): TGTGCCTGGAGTCTTGGCAATACTAACTATGGCTACACCTTC. Variable domain in full (rest from reference TRBV30 and TRBJ1-2): SQTIHQWPATLVQPVGSPLSLECTVEGTSNPNLYWYRQAAGRGLQLLFYSVGIGQISSEVPQNLSASRPQDRQFILSSKKLLLSDSGFYLCAWSLGNTNYGYTFGSGTRLTVV.

This sequence joins TRBV9 and TRBJ2-1, with 7 nucleotides matching TRBD1. The CDR3 contains 14 residues. Germline V gene sequence: CDR1 SGDLS, CDR2 YYNGEE. The V and J ends lost 1 base and 4 bases, in that order; junction bases with no gene match: 2. CDR3 residues: CASSVSGGYNEQFF. In DNA form, the CDR3 reads TGTGCCAGCAGCGTATCAGGGGGTTACAATGAGCAGTTCTTC.

The genes are TRBV5-1 and TRBJ1-1, with D possibly being TRBD1 (6 bases). CDR3 length: 14 residues. Germline CDR1 and CDR2: SGHRS and YFSETQ. Trimming cost V 3 bases and J 3 bases, with 12 bases left between them. The CDR3 sequence is CASSYRVVDTEAFF. The CDR3 coding sequence is TGCGCCAGCAGCTACAGGGTAGTTGACACTGAAGCTTTCTTT.

The rearrangement uses TRBV21-1 and TRBJ1-5; the listed D gene, TRBD1, was not tested against the DNA. TRBV21-1 counts as a pseudogene. This CDR3 has 16 residues. CDR3 DNA sequence: TGTGCCAGCAGCATAGCCACGACAGGTAGAAATCAGCCCCAGCATTTT. This encodes CASSIATTGRNQPQHF.

The CDR3 is CASSLGLAGEQETQYF. CDR3 bases: TGTGCCAGCAGCCTAGGACTAGCGGGAGAACAAGAGACCCAGTACTTC. This chain connects TRBV11-2 to TRBJ2-5, with 13 bases lining up with TRBD2. V shed 5 bases, J shed 2 bases, and the junction held 5 bases outside the gene matches. The CDR3 spans 16 residues. Germline V gene sequence: CDR1 SGHAT, CDR2 FQNNGV.

The chain uses TRBV30 and TRBJ2-5, with D hard to call. Trimming removed 6 bases from V and 4 bases from J, with 15 bases in between. The CDR3 consists of 13 residues. The germline V gene has CDR1 GTSNPN and CDR2 SVGIG (reference sequence). The CDR3 region has the DNA TGTGCCTGCCTCCTTGGCCCGGGAGAGACCCAGTACTTC. Its protein product is CACLLGPGETQYF.

This clone was seen once. The chain couples TRBV2 to TRBJ2-3, with a possible D match to TRBD2 (6 bases). There are 14 residues in the CDR3. CDR1 is SNHLY, CDR2 FYNNEI, per germline. V was trimmed by 9 bases and J by 6 bases, leaving 19 bases between them. CDR3: CARSGTGLGDTQYF. DNA for the CDR3: TGTGCCAGATCTGGTACGGGACTGGGTGATACGCAGTATTTT.

The genes are TRBV9 and TRBJ2-2; D uncertain. V lost 2 bases and J 7 bases, leaving 9 bases between the germline ends. Germline CDR1 is SGDLS and CDR2 is YYNGEE. CDR3 size: 13 residues. CDR3 loop: CASSVPSIGELFF. CDR3 DNA sequence: TGTGCCAGCAGCGTCCCTAGTATCGGGGAGCTGTTTTTT.

The J gene is TRBJ1-2, the V gene TRBV28; D perhaps matches TRBD1 (5 bases). With 10 bases removed from V and 2 bases from J, the gap between germline ends came to 14 bases. CDR1 MDHEN and CDR2 SYDVKM come from the germline V gene. The CDR3 sequence is 13 residues long. The CDR3: CATTRGVNYGYTF. DNA for the CDR3: TGTGCCACCACGCGGGGGGTCAACTATGGCTACACCTTC.

The genes are TRBV7-9 and TRBJ1-4; TRBD1 aligns across 7 bases. This CDR3 has 14 amino acids. CDR1 is SEHNR, CDR2 FQNEAQ, per germline (reference sequence). V was pared by 8 bases and J by 8 bases, with 11 bases of the junction left unmatched. The chain's CDR3 is CASPEWDSGEKLFF. The CDR3 bases are TGTGCCAGCCCGGAATGGGACAGCGGGGAAAAACTGTTTTTT.

This chain links TRBV7-3 with TRBJ2-1; TRBD2 is a possible D gene (6 bases). V was cut by 3 bases and J by 9 bases, with 9 bases left in between. CDR3 length: 12 amino acids. Germline assignment: CDR1 SGHTA and CDR2 FQGTGA. The chain's CDR3 is CASSFGGGEQFF. The CDR3 bases are TGTGCCAGCAGCTTCGGGGGTGGTGAGCAGTTCTTC.

V and J are TRBV28 and TRBJ2-3; 7 nucleotides align to TRBD1. Germline lookup yields CDR1 MDHEN and CDR2 SYDVKM. The V segment lost 6 bases and the J segment 6 bases; nucleotides outside the gene matches: 9. The CDR3 covers 14 residues. CDR3 loop: CASRVWTGRDTQYF. CDR3 coding DNA: TGTGCCAGCAGAGTTTGGACAGGACGGGATACGCAGTATTTT.

The rearrangement uses TRBV11-2 and TRBJ2-1, with a tentative D call TRBD2 (6 bases). Trimming stripped 1 base from V and 5 bases from J, with 12 bases between. Germline assignment: CDR1 SGHAT and CDR2 FQNNGV. This CDR3 is built from 15 residues. As DNA, the CDR3 is TGTGCCAGCAGCTTAGGGAGGGGAGCTAACAATGAGCAGTTCTTC. This encodes CASSLGRGANNEQFF.

CDR3 coding DNA: TGTGCCAGCACCCCCACTAACACCTACGAGCAGTACTTC. This gives the protein CASTPTNTYEQYF. J is TRBJ2-7 and V is TRBV6-6; no firm D call. The CDR3 has 13 amino acids. V shed 7 bases and J shed 2 bases, with 12 bases lying between them. Looked up from germline, CDR1 is MNHNY and CDR2 is SVGAGI (reference sequence).

The genes are TRBV19 and TRBJ2-7, with TRBD1 matching over 7 bases. The V gene's germline CDR1 is LNHDA and CDR2 SQIVND (reference sequence). The CDR3 runs to 14 residues. The trim removed 4 bases at V and 0 bases at J, leaving 3 bases unmatched. The CDR3 loop reads CASSTRQGSYEQYF. Written as DNA, the CDR3 is TGTGCCAGTAGTACCCGACAGGGCTCCTACGAGCAGTACTTC.

J is TRBJ1-5 and V is TRBV7-9; D is undetermined. CDR1 SEHNR and CDR2 FQNEAQ come from the germline V gene (reference sequence). Trimming took off 1 base at V and 1 base at J, with 14 bases between the two ends. The CDR3 runs 17 residues. This CDR3 is CASSLEVGGLSNQPQHF. The CDR3 DNA follows: TGTGCCAGCAGCTTAGAAGTAGGCGGTTTAAGCAATCAGCCCCAGCATTTT.